Listed here is a single TCR beta chain. The data originate from a study of T cells expressing NK-cell markers. From its re-call of the 5' RACE reads, TCRdb lists each CDR3 protein once, without DNA. The sample table includes 440,000 or so distinct CDR3 sequences. The sequencing sample was made of blood T cells: a sorted CD56 or NKG2C T cell subset, CD4+ or CD8+ T cells, or bulk PBMC T cells (not recorded which). This TCR came from a woman aged 18 to 75 in good health.

CDR3 sequence reads: CASSLRGTSDRTGELFF. The chain has TRBV12-3 or TRBV12-4 and TRBJ2-2; TCRdb proposes TRBD2, but this gene call is untestable without DNA. The CDR3 length is 17 residues.